Listed here are 13 T cell receptor beta chains from one sample, sequenced in a study of cytomegalovirus exposure and HLA in healthy donors. Researchers ran the PCR with 60 Vbeta and 13 Jbeta primers. Repertoires were generated with immunoSEQ multiplex PCR, while TCRdb's copy carries only in-frame clones and drops some. Of approximately 160,000 clones in the sample, around 80% are singletons; the top ten hold 4% to 6%. Material: PBMCs. These receptors came from a man aged 18 to 35 in good health and CMV-seronegative.

In this sample, this clone turned up once. The genes are TRBV29-1 and TRBJ2-1; D may be TRBD2 (7 bases). CDR1 and CDR2 (germline): SQVTM, ANQGSEA. Trimming pared 4 bases from V and 1 base from J, leaving 14 bases between. The CDR3 is 15 amino acids. The CDR3: CSVGGAGASYNEQFF. DNA of the CDR3: TGCAGCGTTGGGGGGGCGGGGGCTTCCTACAATGAGCAGTTCTTC.

V and J are TRBV15 and TRBJ1-5, with TRBD1 as a possible D gene (6 bases). V dropped 2 bases and J dropped 3 bases, with 11 bases sitting between them. This CDR3 spans 15 amino acids. Germline V gives CDR1 LNHNV, CDR2 YYDKDF (reference sequence). CDR3 sequence (DNA): TGTGCCACCAGCAGACTCGACAGGCCCAATCAGCCCCAGCATTTT. Translating gives CATSRLDRPNQPQHF.

The chain employs TRBV5-1 and TRBJ2-1, with 7 bases identical to TRBD2. After removal of 2 bases from V and 7 bases from J, the junction contained 12 bases not matched to a gene. Looked up from germline, CDR1 is SGHRS and CDR2 is YFSETQ. The CDR3 length is 16 residues. The CDR3 spells CASSFRVGGSSNEQFF. Here the CDR3 DNA reads TGCGCCAGCAGCTTCAGGGTTGGCGGGAGTAGTAATGAGCAGTTCTTC.

Only one count was recorded for this clone. The chain employs TRBV11-3 and TRBJ2-2; tentatively, D is TRBD2 (5 bases). This CDR3 is built from 18 residues. In germline, CDR1 is SGHNT, CDR2 YENEEA. The V gene lost 1 base and the J gene lost 5 bases, with 20 bases spanning the gap. The CDR3, as DNA: TGTGCCAGCAGCTTAGTAGCCTCTACTAGGGTAAGGACCGGGGAGCTGTTTTTT. Translated: CASSLVASTRVRTGELFF.

The rearrangement uses TRBV5-1 and TRBJ2-3; 7 positions match TRBD2. Trimming at V came to 7 bases and at J to 5 bases, leaving 10 bases not matched to a gene. The CDR3 runs 14 residues. Germline V gene lookup returns CDR1 SGHRS and CDR2 YFSETQ. The CDR3 DNA follows: TGCGCCAGCGGCGGGACTAAGGGGCGAGATACGCAGTATTTT. Its translation is CASGGTKGRDTQYF.

This sequence joins TRBV10-3 and TRBJ2-2; TRBD1 agrees at 8 bases. Germline trimming cut 2 bases from V and 5 bases from J; bases unmatched to any gene: 1. There are 14 residues in the CDR3. Germline V CDR1 and CDR2: ENHRY, SYGVKD. The CDR3 coding sequence is TGTGCCATCAGTGAGACAGGGGGTACCGGGGAGCTGTTTTTT. Translated, it gives CAISETGGTGELFF.

The rearrangement links TRBV30 to TRBJ2-5; 11 bases are shared with TRBD2. This CDR3 contains 17 residues. Germline V CDR1 and CDR2: GTSNPN, SVGIG (reference sequence). With 0 bases clipped from V and 4 bases from J, the junction kept 10 bases outside the gene matches. The CDR3 bases are TGTGCCTGGAGTGTAGGGCTAGCGGGAGGCCCCCTAGAGACCCAGTACTTC. Protein product: CAWSVGLAGGPLETQYF. The complete variable domain, with remaining parts taken from reference TRBV30 and TRBJ2-5, reads SQTIHQWPATLVQPVGSPLSLECTVEGTSNPNLYWYRQAAGRGLQLLFYSVGIGQISSEVPQNLSASRPQDRQFILSSKKLLLSDSGFYLCAWSVGLAGGPLETQYFGPGTRLLVL.

The chain employs TRBV25-1 and TRBJ2-2, with a tentative D call TRBD2 (6 bases). Germline V CDR1 and CDR2: MGHDK, SYGVNS. V was trimmed by 2 bases and J by 4 bases, leaving 8 bases between them. There are 14 residues in the CDR3. CDR3 region: CASSEPRGTGELFF. CDR3 sequence (DNA): TGTGCCAGCAGTGAACCGCGGGGCACCGGGGAGCTGTTTTTT.

The chain has TRBV4-2 and TRBJ2-1; unclear D gene. The CDR3 is 16 residues long. V lost 3 bases and J 0 bases, leaving 12 bases between the germline ends. Germline CDR1 is LGHNA and CDR2 is YNFKEQ. The CDR3 coding sequence is TGTGCCAGCAGCCAGGAGACTGAGAGCTCCTACAATGAGCAGTTCTTC. Protein sequence: CASSQETESSYNEQFF.

The chain carries TRBV6-1 and TRBJ2-5; tentatively, D is TRBD1 (5 bases). Near its end, the DNA agrees better with TRBJ2-7, so the J call may be wrong. The CDR3 contains 15 residues. Germline CDR1 and CDR2: MNHNS and SASEGT. The CDR3: CASSDRRVSGYEQYF. The CDR3 coding sequence is TGTGCCAGCAGTGACCGCAGGGTATCTGGATACGAGCAGTACTTC.

This chain links TRBV20-1 with TRBJ2-1; a possible D gene is TRBD1 (5 bases). V lost 6 bases and J 4 bases, leaving 7 bases between the germline ends. There are 11 residues in the CDR3. CDR1 and CDR2 from the germline V gene are DFQATT and SNEGSKA (reference sequence). The CDR3 here is CSARQYNEQFF. In DNA, the CDR3 is TGCAGTGCGAGACAGTACAATGAGCAGTTCTTC.

V usage is TRBV7-3 and J usage is TRBJ2-1; 12 bases are shared with TRBD1. The V gene end was trimmed by 0 bases and the J gene end by 8 bases; junction bases not matched to a gene: 5. This CDR3 is built from 16 residues. The germline V gene encodes CDR1 SGHTA and CDR2 FQGTGA. The CDR3 DNA sequence: TGTGCCAGCAGCTTAACGAGGGACAGGGGGCCTTATGAGCAGTTCTTC. The encoded protein is CASSLTRDRGPYEQFF.

This sequence joins TRBV20-1 and TRBJ2-7; 8 bases match TRBD1. There are 11 residues in the CDR3. CDR1 DFQATT and CDR2 SNEGSKA come from the germline V gene (reference sequence). The CDR3 bases are TGCGGGGCAGGGGGCGATTACGAGCAGTACTTC. It yields the protein CGAGGDYEQYF.